Only a few counts were recorded for the clone carrying this T cell receptor (gamma chain). Sequencing used genomic DNA taken from PBMCs of patients and controls. This sample is part of a study of gamma delta lymphoproliferative disorders and STAT genes. The trim removed 9 bases at V and 0 bases at J, leaving 5 bases unmatched. CDR3 size: 12 residues. In germline, CDR1 is VTNTFY, CDR2 YDVSTARD (reference sequence). TCRdb applied CATT to the multiplex PCR reads for clone calling. The table includes 1,000 to 1,500 gamma-chain clones, about 10% detected once. The sequence was obtained from a human donor with gamma-delta T-cell large granular lymphocyte leukemia. Sequenced material: blood. The chain recombines TRGV3 with TRGJ1 or TRGJ2. The chain's CDR3 is CATLPNYYKKLF. The DNA of the CDR3 is TGTGCCACCCTCCCGAATTATTATAAGAAACTCTTT.